Each of the 15 T cell receptor beta chains below was sequenced from the same sample in a study of cytomegalovirus exposure and HLA in healthy donors. The PCR contained 60 Vbeta and 13 Jbeta primers. This table comes from immunoSEQ multiplex PCR, and its TCRdb copy is limited to in-frame clones, with some not included. The sample includes 130,000 to 150,000 clones, more than 75% of them seen just once. What was sequenced was PBMCs. The receptors were sampled from a man between 18 and 35 years old in good health and CMV-seronegative.

Concerning this clone: Other DNA sequences in this sample translate to the same CDR3. This chain joins TRBV27 and TRBJ1-5; D may be TRBD1 (6 bases). The CDR3 runs to 17 residues. Per the germline V gene, CDR1 is MNHEY and CDR2 is SMNVEV (reference sequence). The germline V and J ends were trimmed by 6 bases and 0 bases, with 18 bases remaining between them. CDR3 nucleotide sequence: TGTGCCAGCAGGCAACAGACAGGCCCTTATAGCAATCAGCCCCAGCATTTT. Protein: CASRQQTGPYSNQPQHF.

The V and J genes are TRBV19 and TRBJ2-2; D remains unclear. CDR1 LNHDA and CDR2 SQIVND come from the germline V gene (reference sequence). V was shortened by 7 bases and J by 4 bases, with 13 bases between the two germline ends. This CDR3 region has 14 residues. This CDR3 is CASIGEVLTGELFF. DNA of the CDR3: TGTGCCAGTATTGGTGAAGTACTCACCGGGGAGCTGTTTTTT. Full variable domain (remainder filled in from reference TRBV19 and TRBJ2-2): DGGITQSPKYLFRKEGQNVTLSCEQNLNHDAMYWYRQDPGQGLRLIYYSQIVNDFQKGDIAEGYSVSREKKESFPLTVTSAQKNPTAFYLCASIGEVLTGELFFGEGSRLTVL.

This chain links TRBV9 with TRBJ2-5, with TRBD1 identical over 7 bases. This CDR3 has 13 amino acids. V was pared by 7 bases and J by 5 bases, with 8 bases of the junction left unmatched. Germline CDR1 is SGDLS and CDR2 is YYNGEE. The DNA of the CDR3 is TGTGCCAGCGCCACAGGGGCTCATGAGACCCAGTACTTC. Amino acid sequence: CASATGAHETQYF.

The CDR3 region is CASRTDGLGSGNTIYF. In nucleotides, the CDR3 is TGTGCCAGCAGGACGGACGGACTCGGATCTGGAAACACCATATATTTT. The chain joins TRBV6-6 to TRBJ1-3; D is unresolved. V lost 6 bases, J lost 1 base, and 16 bases lay in between. Looked up from germline, CDR1 is MNHNY and CDR2 is SVGAGI (reference sequence). This CDR3 comprises 16 residues.

The rearrangement links TRBV15 to TRBJ2-7, with 10 bases identical to TRBD1. Trimming at V came to 5 bases and at J to 4 bases, leaving 11 bases not matched to a gene. The CDR3 has 16 residues. CDR1 and CDR2 (germline): LNHNV, YYDKDF (reference sequence). The CDR3 DNA sequence: TGTGCCACCAGCGGATACCCGGGGACAGGGGAATACGAGCAGTACTTC. Protein sequence: CATSGYPGTGEYEQYF.

This clone appeared once. J is TRBJ2-1 and V is TRBV10-1; tentative D call: TRBD2 (7 bases). Deletions cut 4 bases from V and 4 bases from J, with 14 bases between. Germline lookup yields CDR1 WNHNN and CDR2 SYGVQD (reference sequence). The CDR3 is 15 amino acids. The CDR3 region has the DNA TGCGCCAGCAGTGTAAGGGGGGGCCCTTACAATGAGCAGTTCTTC. Residues: CASSVRGGPYNEQFF.

The chain joins TRBV19 to TRBJ2-2, with 8 positions matching TRBD1. V lost 7 bases, J lost 3 bases, and 13 bases stayed unmatched. Germline assignment: CDR1 LNHDA and CDR2 SQIVND (reference sequence). This CDR3 has 17 amino acids. CDR3 nucleotide sequence: TGTGCCAGTAATAACCTATACAGGGGGAAGGACACCGGGGAGCTGTTTTTT. It encodes CASNNLYRGKDTGELFF.

The chain has TRBV5-1 and TRBJ1-2, with TRBD1 as a possible D gene (5 bases). This CDR3 is 16 amino acids long. The ends were cut back, 0 bases at V and 2 bases at J, with 14 bases in the middle. CDR1 and CDR2 from the germline V gene are SGHRS and YFSETQ. The CDR3 nucleotides are TGCGCCAGCAGCTTGGCCTATTCAGGGATGAACTATGGCTACACCTTC. Translating it yields CASSLAYSGMNYGYTF.

The chain joins TRBV23-1 to TRBJ2-7; D unresolved. TRBV23-1 is given ORF status, its function remaining uncertain. The ends were cut back, 2 bases at V and 2 bases at J, with 25 bases in the middle. The CDR3 extends over 19 amino acids. CDR3 loop: CASSQASGGSRTSTYEQYF. The CDR3 nucleotides are TGCGCCAGCAGTCAAGCTTCTGGCGGAAGCCGAACCTCAACCTACGAGCAGTACTTC.

The V call is TRBV14, the J call TRBJ2-5; D not certain. This CDR3 is built from 12 residues. The germline CDR1 and CDR2 sequences are SGHDN and FVKESK. Trimming pared 1 base from V and 5 bases from J, leaving 5 bases between. For the CDR3, the DNA is TGTGCCAGCAGCCAAGCGAGGGAGACCCAGTACTTC. Its translation is CASSQARETQYF.

This chain connects TRBV28 to TRBJ1-1; 12 nucleotides agree with TRBD1. This CDR3 region has 17 residues. The germline V gene encodes CDR1 MDHEN and CDR2 SYDVKM. J gave up 1 base and V 6 bases, and 9 bases lay outside the gene matches. The CDR3 coding sequence is TGTGCCAGCAGCCAACAGGGACAGGGGGCGGGGAACACTGAAGCTTTCTTT. Protein product: CASSQQGQGAGNTEAFF.

This clone was recorded once. The rearrangement uses TRBV28 and TRBJ2-7, with a possible D match to TRBD1 (6 bases). The CDR3 covers 13 residues. Trimming took off 5 bases at V and 3 bases at J, with 11 bases between the two ends. The germline gives CDR1 MDHEN, CDR2 SYDVKM. The CDR3 reads CASSRGHSYEQYF. In DNA form, the CDR3 reads TGTGCCAGCAGTAGGGGACATAGCTACGAGCAGTACTTC. Supplemented by reference TRBV28 and TRBJ2-7, the full variable domain reads DVKVTQSSRYLVKRTGEKVFLECVQDMDHENMFWYRQDPGLGLRLIYFSYDVKMKEKGDIPEGYSVSREKKERFSLILESASTNQTSMYLCASSRGHSYEQYFGPGTRLTVT.

V usage is TRBV9 and J usage is TRBJ2-1; TRBD2 agrees at 16 bases. Germline V gives CDR1 SGDLS, CDR2 YYNGEE. Trimming at V came to 5 bases and at J to 9 bases, leaving 8 bases not matched to a gene. The CDR3 is 16 amino acids. This CDR3 reads CASRAPGLAGGGEQFF. CDR3 sequence (DNA): TGTGCCAGCAGGGCCCCGGGACTAGCGGGAGGGGGTGAGCAGTTCTTC.

The rearrangement links TRBV18 to TRBJ2-7, with D unresolved. CDR3 length equals 14 residues. V gave up 3 bases and J gave up 0 bases, with 9 bases separating them. Germline CDR1 KGHSH, CDR2 LQKENI. The CDR3, as DNA: TGTGCCAGCTCACCGACTTCCAGCTCCTACGAGCAGTACTTC. Residues: CASSPTSSSYEQYF.

The chain carries TRBV28 and TRBJ1-3; TRBD1 matches at 9 bases. Germline V gene data show CDR1 as MDHEN and CDR2 as SYDVKM. The CDR3 sequence is 15 residues long. V shed 11 bases and J 3 bases; nucleotides not matched to a gene: 11. Here the CDR3 reads CADPIQGAFGNTIYF. In DNA form, the CDR3 reads TGTGCCGACCCAATACAGGGGGCGTTTGGAAACACCATATATTTT.